The 22 T cell receptor beta chains listed next were all sequenced from one sample in a study of Graves' ophthalmopathy and Graves' hyperthyroidism. The sequenced template was RNA, covering the TCR beta CDR3 region. The authors performed first-round RT-PCR with HTBI primers and then a second-round multiplex PCR. TCRdb re-called the multiplex PCR reads through MiXCR, storing one row per CDR3 protein. Of some 1.1 million distinct CDR3 sequences listed, about two fifths are singletons. Sequenced material: peripheral blood or thyroid tissue (not recorded which). The receptors come from an adult man with Graves' hyperthyroidism.

At least ten counts were recorded for this clonotype. The rearrangement uses TRBV12-3 or TRBV12-4 and TRBJ2-5; D is possibly TRBD2 (7 bases). Trimming pared 6 bases from V and 5 bases from J, leaving 16 bases between. The length of the CDR3 is 14 residues. CDR3 bases: TGTGCCAGCAGCCATGGGGGGGGCCTTGAGACCCAGTACTTC. It is translated as CASSHGGGLETQYF.

The chain uses TRBV5-5 and TRBJ1-5; possibly TRBD1 for D (6 bases). Germline V gene data show CDR1 as SGHKS and CDR2 as YYEKEE (reference sequence). There are 13 residues in the CDR3. Trimming took 5 bases from V and 5 from J, leaving 11 bases between them. The CDR3 region has the DNA TGTGCCAGCAGTTGGGGGGCTTATCAGCCCCAGCATTTT. As protein: CASSWGAYQPQHF.

In this sample, this clonotype turned up many times. The V call is TRBV29-1, the J call TRBJ1-2; no firm D call. Trimming took off 4 bases at V and 3 bases at J, with 12 bases between the two ends. The CDR3 is 13 amino acids. CDR1 and CDR2 from the germline V gene are SQVTM and ANQGSEA. The CDR3 region is CSVAAGQYYGYTF. DNA for the CDR3: TGCAGCGTTGCGGCCGGCCAGTACTATGGCTACACCTTC.

This clonotype was seen at least ten times. The chain has TRBV7-6 and TRBJ1-1, with D unclear. Germline V gene sequence: CDR1 SGHVS, CDR2 FNYEAQ. This CDR3 has 14 amino acids. V was pared by 6 bases and J by 1 base, with 12 bases between. The CDR3 loop reads CASRGGPANTEAFF. Written as DNA, the CDR3 is TGTGCCAGCAGGGGTGGACCTGCGAACACTGAAGCTTTCTTT.

The sample holds a few counts of this clonotype. The chain uses TRBV6-5 and TRBJ1-2; D perhaps matches TRBD1 (5 bases). V lost 6 bases and J lost 4, with 21 bases in between. The CDR3 contains 16 residues. Germline CDR1 MNHEY, CDR2 SVGAGI. The CDR3 DNA follows: TGTGCCAGCAGATTAACGCGAGAGGGGTTCCTCTATGGCTACACCTTC. Amino acids: CASRLTREGFLYGYTF.

This clonotype has a count of ten or more. This chain's CDR3 is CASTAGGNTEAFF. CDR3 nucleotides: TGTGCCAGTACCGCAGGGGGGAACACTGAAGCTTTCTTT. The chain recombines TRBV19 with TRBJ1-1; 7 bases are a match to TRBD1. V shed 7 bases and J 1 base; nucleotides not matched to a gene: 3. Germline values: CDR1 LNHDA, CDR2 SQIVND (reference sequence). There are 13 residues in the CDR3.

Only a few counts were recorded for this clonotype. The V call is TRBV4-1, the J call TRBJ2-7; D might be TRBD1 or TRBD2, each matching 5 bases. V lost 4 bases to trimming and J lost 0 bases, with 16 bases between them. Germline V gene sequence: CDR1 MGHRA, CDR2 YSYEKL. CDR3 length: 16 amino acids. This CDR3 reads CASSRSRDGGSYEQYF. For the CDR3, the DNA is TGCGCCAGCAGCCGTTCCCGGGACGGAGGCTCCTACGAGCAGTACTTC.

This clonotype was recorded at least ten times. The genes are TRBV10-3 and TRBJ2-5; TRBD1 is a possible D gene (7 bases). The germline CDR1 and CDR2 sequences are ENHRY and SYGVKD. Between the trimmed V and J ends, which lost 10 bases and 2 bases, there was a span of 14 bases. The CDR3 loop spans 13 amino acids. CDR3 residues: CATRGTVQETQYF. As DNA, the CDR3 is TGTGCCACACGCGGGACAGTTCAAGAGACCCAGTACTTC.

Many counts were recorded for this clonotype. The chain employs TRBV13 and TRBJ2-7; tentatively, D is TRBD1 (6 bases). The CDR3 totals 14 residues. The V gene lost 7 bases and the J gene lost 7 bases, with 20 bases spanning the gap. Germline assignment: CDR1 PRHDT and CDR2 FYEKMQ (reference sequence). In DNA form, the CDR3 reads TGTGCCAGCACCTACTCAGGGGCGCGCTGGGAGCAGTACTTC. This translates into CASTYSGARWEQYF.

V usage is TRBV6-5 and J usage is TRBJ2-7, with D unclear. The germline gives CDR1 MNHEY, CDR2 SVGAGI. Trimming shortened V by 0 bases and J by 0 bases, and 15 bases separated the two germline ends. This CDR3 contains 17 residues. The chain's CDR3 is CASSYSRHAAISYEQYF. CDR3 in DNA: TGTGCCAGCAGTTACTCACGGCACGCGGCGATCTCCTACGAGCAGTACTTC.

This clonotype showed up many times. The rearrangement uses TRBV20-1 and TRBJ2-7; tentative D call: TRBD2 (6 bases). CDR3 length: 15 amino acids. Germline CDR1 reads DFQATT; CDR2 reads SNEGSKA (reference sequence). Trimming removed 1 base at V and 3 bases at J, with 16 bases between. The CDR3 loop reads CSARVRTTSIYEQYF. DNA for the CDR3: TGCAGTGCTAGAGTAAGGACTACCTCCATCTACGAGCAGTACTTC.

In this sample, this clonotype turned up many times. The rearrangement joins TRBV25-1 to TRBJ1-2; 11 bases are shared with TRBD1. CDR3 length: 16 amino acids. V gave up 1 base and J gave up 5 bases; unmatched junction bases: 6. The germline gives CDR1 MGHDK, CDR2 SYGVNS. CDR3 sequence reads: CASSESGQGAIYGYTF. CDR3 DNA sequence: TGTGCCAGCAGTGAATCCGGACAGGGGGCGATTTATGGCTACACCTTC.

This clonotype occurred many times. The chain links TRBV9 to TRBJ2-6, with a weak D call TRBD2 (5 bases). The CDR3 loop spans 16 amino acids. Germline V CDR1 and CDR2: SGDLS, YYNGEE. Trimming shortened V by 8 bases and J by 1 base, and 16 bases separated the two germline ends. CDR3 protein: CARALEGWSGANVLTF. The CDR3 nucleotides are TGTGCCAGAGCCCTTGAGGGATGGTCTGGGGCCAACGTCCTGACTTTC.

This clonotype was picked up many times. The V gene is TRBV7-8, the J gene TRBJ2-7; perhaps TRBD1 as D (6 bases). The CDR3 covers 12 residues. V lost 6 bases and J lost 2, with 8 bases in between. The V gene's germline CDR1 is SGHVS and CDR2 FQNEAQ. CDR3 in amino acids: CASRTGTYEQYF. The CDR3 DNA reads TGTGCCAGCAGGACAGGTACCTACGAGCAGTACTTC.

CDR3 loop: CASSPVASRQETQYF. The CDR3 DNA follows: TGCGCCAGCAGCCCGGTAGCTAGCCGCCAAGAGACCCAGTACTTC. The genes are TRBV4-1 and TRBJ2-5; possible D gene TRBD2, 5 bases. Looked up from germline, CDR1 is MGHRA and CDR2 is YSYEKL. V was trimmed by 4 bases and J by 1 base, leaving 13 bases between them. The CDR3 spans 15 residues.

This clonotype was observed many times. The V and J genes are TRBV7-8 and TRBJ2-7; no definite D call. V lost 8 bases to trimming and J lost 5 bases, with 19 bases between them. The V gene's germline CDR1 is SGHVS and CDR2 FQNEAQ. CDR3 length: 14 residues. The DNA for the CDR3 is TGTGCCAGCGGGATGACGCGGCGGTCCGACGAGCAGTACTTC. Encoded protein: CASGMTRRSDEQYF.

This clonotype came up a few times. The CDR3 region is CASSPQVATGELFF. Here the CDR3 DNA reads TGTGCCAGCTCTCCGCAGGTGGCGACCGGGGAGCTGTTTTTT. The chain links TRBV10-3 to TRBJ2-2; no definite D call. Trimming stripped 10 bases from V and 5 bases from J, with 17 bases between. Germline V gene lookup returns CDR1 ENHRY and CDR2 SYGVKD. This CDR3 is built from 14 residues.

In this sample, this clonotype turned up many times. The CDR3: CASNTVGTGGYGYTF. The CDR3, as DNA: TGTGCCAGCAATACGGTTGGGACAGGCGGCTATGGCTACACCTTC. J is TRBJ1-2 and V is TRBV7-9; 8 nucleotides agree with TRBD1. The trim removed 7 bases at V and 4 bases at J, leaving 11 bases unmatched. This CDR3 spans 15 amino acids. Germline lookup yields CDR1 SEHNR and CDR2 FQNEAQ (reference sequence).

Only a few counts were recorded for this clonotype. CDR3 nucleotides: TGCAGTGCTAGTTTAGTCTCTGGAAACACCATATATTTT. Protein: CSASLVSGNTIYF. The rearrangement joins TRBV20-1 to TRBJ1-3; D is unresolved. Germline loops: CDR1 DFQATT, CDR2 SNEGSKA (reference sequence). This CDR3 contains 13 residues. V lost 3 bases and J lost 0, with 6 bases in between.

Ten or more counts support this clonotype. This sequence joins TRBV29-1 and TRBJ2-7; 7 positions agree with TRBD1. Germline loops: CDR1 SQVTM, CDR2 ANQGSEA. The CDR3 has 12 amino acids. The V gene end was trimmed by 6 bases and the J gene end by 11 bases; junction bases not matched to a gene: 13. The CDR3 nucleotides read TGCAGCGTCCGTGGACAGGCCGACCCAGAGTACTTC. The encoded protein is CSVRGQADPEYF.

This clonotype was found many times. In DNA, the CDR3 is TGTGCCAGCAGCGTAGAGGGGACAGGGGTTCCTGGGAACTATGGCTACACCTTC. This sequence encodes CASSVEGTGVPGNYGYTF. This chain uses TRBV9 with TRBJ1-2, with 10 bases fitting TRBD1. V dropped 0 bases and J dropped 2; count of bases not matched to a gene: 10. Germline values: CDR1 SGDLS, CDR2 YYNGEE. The CDR3 runs to 18 residues.

This clonotype was seen repeatedly, ten times or more. This sequence joins TRBV7-2 and TRBJ1-3; D remains ambiguous. This CDR3 contains 14 residues. Trimming cost V 5 bases and J 0 bases, with 8 bases left between them. Germline V CDR1 and CDR2: SGHTA, FQGNSA. The CDR3 nucleotides are TGTGCCAGCAGCACCGGTCCCTCTGGAAACACCATATATTTT. This encodes CASSTGPSGNTIYF.